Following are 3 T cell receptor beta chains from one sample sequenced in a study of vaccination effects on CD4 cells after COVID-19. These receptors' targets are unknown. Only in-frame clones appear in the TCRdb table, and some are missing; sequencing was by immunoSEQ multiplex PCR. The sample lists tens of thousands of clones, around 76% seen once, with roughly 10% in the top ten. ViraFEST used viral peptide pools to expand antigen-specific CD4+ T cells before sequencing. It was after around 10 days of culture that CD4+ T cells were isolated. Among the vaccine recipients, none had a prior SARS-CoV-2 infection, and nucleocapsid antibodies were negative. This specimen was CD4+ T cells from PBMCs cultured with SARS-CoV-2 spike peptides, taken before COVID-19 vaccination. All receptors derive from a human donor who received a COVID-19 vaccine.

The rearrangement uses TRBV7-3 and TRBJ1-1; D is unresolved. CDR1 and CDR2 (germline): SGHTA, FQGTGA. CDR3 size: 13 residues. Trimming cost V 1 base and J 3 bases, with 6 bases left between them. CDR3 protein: CASSLSEYTEAFF. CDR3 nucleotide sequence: TGTGCCAGCAGCTTAAGTGAGTACACTGAAGCTTTCTTT.

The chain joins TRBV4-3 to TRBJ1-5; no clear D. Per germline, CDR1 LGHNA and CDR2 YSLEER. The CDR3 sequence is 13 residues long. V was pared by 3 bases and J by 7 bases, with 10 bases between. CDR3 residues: CASSQLMNQPQHF. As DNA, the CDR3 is TGCGCCAGCAGCCAGCTAATGAACCAGCCCCAGCATTTT.

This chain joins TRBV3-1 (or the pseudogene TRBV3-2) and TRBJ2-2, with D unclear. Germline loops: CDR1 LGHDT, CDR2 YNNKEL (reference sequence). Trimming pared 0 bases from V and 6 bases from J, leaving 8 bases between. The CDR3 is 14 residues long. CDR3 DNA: TGTGCCAGCAGCCAAGAAAGGGTTTCCGGGGAGCTGTTTTTT. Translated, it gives CASSQERVSGELFF.